This T cell receptor beta chain was observed in a study of T cell responses to AZD1222 COVID-19 vaccine. General study findings and limits: Donor demographics were predominantly white British with a female majority; clonal diversity may be underestimated. With dominance at 160-218 and 743-854, vaccine-associated CD4 TCRs spanned spike. At baseline, just a handful of AZD1222 recipients tested seropositive.

This clone was found a few times. As yet, its antigen is unknown. The data were produced by immunoSEQ multiplex PCR, yet TCRdb's version contains in-frame clones alone and is incomplete. The table shows some 150,000 clones, with roughly 87% occurring only once. Both about-4-week and about-12-week second-dose recipients were combined. Trimming pared 3 bases from V and 4 bases from J, leaving 15 bases between. Germline CDR1 SGHTS, CDR2 YDEGEE. This CDR3 region has 15 residues. Source: peripheral blood, taken 28 days after the second AZD1222 dose. The rearrangement uses TRBV5-8 and TRBJ2-3, with D possibly being TRBD2 (6 bases). The source is an adult who received the AZD1222 COVID-19 vaccine. In nucleotides, the CDR3 is TGTGCCAGCAGCTCCGGGACTCGGTGGGCAGATACGCAGTATTTT. This gives the protein CASSSGTRWADTQYF.